The entry that follows covers one T cell receptor beta chain sequence. CDR3 size: 13 residues. Trimming took off 2 bases at V and 3 bases at J, with 5 bases between the two ends. In germline, CDR1 is SEHNR, CDR2 FQNEAQ (reference sequence). This record belongs to a study of T cell responses to AZD1222 COVID-19 vaccine. TCRdb keeps only in-frame clones here, not all; method: immunoSEQ multiplex PCR. This table holds approximately 150,000 clones, approximately 90% found once. The starting material was peripheral blood, obtained on day 0 of AZD1222 vaccination. The clonotype comes from an adult in good health. V gene TRBV7-9 combines with J gene TRBJ2-1; no clear D. This CDR3 is CASSLWGYNEQFF. The CDR3 DNA reads TGTGCCAGCAGCTTATGGGGCTACAATGAGCAGTTCTTC.